This T cell receptor (beta chain) is drawn from a study of T cells in Graves' hyperthyroidism and ophthalmopathy. Study overall: Blood from the periphery was taken at initial diagnosis, before any treatment. Whole-study results and caveats: Blood also showed most of the thyroid clonotypes that were expanded above 0.001.

An absence of ophthalmopathy progression within 18 months meant stable Graves' hyperthyroidism. Pregnant or lactating patients were excluded, as were those with uncontrolled infection or other autoimmune disease. This clonotype was observed a handful of times. No antigen is known for it. The investigators amplified TCR beta CDR3 regions from RNA transcripts. The study used the HTBI primer set for a first-round RT-PCR of the TCR CDR3. MiXCR, run by TCRdb on the multiplex PCR reads, gives a single entry per CDR3 protein. The profile covers around 480,000 distinct CDR3 sequences, with approximately 15% appearing a single time and less than 20% taken by the ten largest. Sequenced input: blood. This clonotype originated in a woman between 18 and 30 years old with Graves' hyperthyroidism.

Written as DNA, the CDR3 is TGCGCCAGCAGCCAAGGGCGTCAGGGGTACGAGCAGTACTTC. Its protein is CASSQGRQGYEQYF. The V gene is TRBV4-1, the J gene TRBJ2-7; tentatively, D is TRBD1 (6 bases). The CDR3 is 14 residues long. Germline CDR1 is MGHRA and CDR2 is YSYEKL. The V gene lost 1 base and the J gene lost 4 bases, with 11 bases spanning the gap.